Described below is a single T cell receptor beta chain sequence and its context. No cognate antigen has been identified for it. No base quality information exists; no much larger clone differs at one position. This specimen comes from a study of blood T cell repertoires in COVID-19 (dated by TCRdb to about 2020). For context, the study as a whole: Collaborator samples came from the United States, Italy and Spain and covered acute and convalescent phases of COVID-19. Sample metadata almost always included a de-identified subject ID, COVID-19 status, age in years and sex. The repertoires were made available in a free public database intended to serve as a resource for research on the immune response to SARS-CoV-2. Samples came from the ongoing ImmuneRACE study (first 160 participants) plus 1,254 subjects from 6 global collaborators. The material from the prospective study consisted of cDNA or gDNA derived from T cells, B-cell-depleted T cells, or PBMCs. Where HLA class I and class II types were available, the types were taken from metadata supplied by the sample provider, not from assay-based typing. Deeply sampled blood TCRbeta repertoires from subjects exposed to, actively infected with, or recovered from COVID-19 were included in the dataset.

Per the germline V gene, MDHEN is the CDR1 and SYDVKM is the CDR2. V has 7 bases trimmed and J has 4 bases trimmed; junction bases matching no gene number 16. The CDR3 holds 17 amino acids from the cysteine to the phenylalanine. The CDR3 DNA has 51 bases and is translated from base 1. Paper-wide results and their limitations: How much clinical and demographic metadata was included differed by source and by participant, and the metadata was provided uncurated.

TCRbeta CDR3 regions were amplified from genomic DNA using the immunoSEQ Assay, a bias-controlled multiplex PCR. Per the source publication's procedure: The number of nucleated cells in each sample was estimated from the amplification of reference gene primers within the assay. To quantify the absolute abundance of each unique TCRbeta CDR3 rearrangement, sequence reads were collapsed and filtered. Productive Simpson clonality was computed per sample as the square root of Simpson's diversity index over productive rearrangements. This immuneACCESS table, as held by TCRdb, lists in-frame sequences with V and J called but not all clones. Of the missing ones, under half trace to an unresolved V gene in checked studies; the others have no known cause. From that table come the V and J calls and clone size; the DNA was used to work out D and trimming. The sample table records about 410,000 clones; approximately 90% of these occur just once. The ten most abundant clones make up about 1.6% of the sample.

One collaborating source in Seattle enrolled patients while the patients were actively infected and followed the patients over time throughout the course of disease. The collaborating institutions used their own protocols to collect whole blood in K2EDTA tubes. For TCRbeta analysis, collaborator samples were shipped as frozen whole blood, as isolated PBMCs, or as DNA extracted from either sample type. Sequenced sample: peripheral blood. The rearrangement combines TRBV28 with TRBJ1-3; 7 bases in between match TRBD1. This TCR came from a woman in her forties with COVID-19, enrolled during active disease. The nucleotides are TGTGCCAGCACCCCCCCCGGAGACAGGGCTTTGGGAAACACCATATATTTT. Translated, this gives CASTPPGDRALGNTIYF.